The TCR beta chain under discussion was sequenced for a study of T cell repertoires in cytomegalovirus infection (dated by TCRdb to between 2017 and 2020). As for the study more broadly: Alongside well-studied HLA-B-restricted epitopes, the peptide stimulations were aimed at recently identified HLA-C-restricted CMV epitopes, whose presentation resists viral immunomodulation. Donor HLA type was relevant to the analysis, as public TCR beta signatures indicated carriage of CMV infection together with the matching HLA type.

The treatment or condition label for this specimen denotes: in vitro stimulation with specific CMV peptide epitopes to enrich CMV-specific T cells. Note on this clonotype: Its cognate antigen has yet to be identified. No base quality information exists; no much larger clone differs at one position.

The CDR1 and CDR2 encoded by the germline V gene are ENHRY and SYGVKD. V and J are trimmed by 6 bases and 4 bases, and the gene matches miss 5 bases of the junction. From the cysteine up to the phenylalanine, the CDR3 has a length of 14 residues. Only the CDR3 region is kept as DNA, spanning 42 bases read in frame from base 1. Overall results and qualifications from the work: Carriers of CMV infection plus the relevant HLA type were discriminated by the cumulative frequency of public TCR beta family members in the study cohort and in an independent roughly 350-donor cohort. The ex vivo response was dominated by HLA-C-restricted CMV-specific TCR beta clonotypes, which also provided the single most frequent clonotype in two of eight donors.

Sequencing was carried out with an Illumina HiSeq 1500. TCRdb handled the public reads itself, with Q25 trimming in fastp and clone calling in MiXCR, and kept productive beta chains. Records with the same CDR3 protein are collapsed into one entry carrying the most frequent genes and DNA. The sample contains around 430,000 distinct CDR3 sequences, approximately 42% of them found a single time. The top ten clonotypes cover 40% to 50% of the sample. Sequences were derived from cultured PBMCs, sampled from culture after CMV antigen stimulation. The TCR originated in a human donor in good health (CMV status not recorded). Some clones in this sample may be carry-over from other donors' samples. The rearrangement joined TRBV10-3 to TRBJ1-4, and 7 bases in between align with TRBD1. The nucleotide sequence reads TGTGCCATCAGCGGGACAGCGAGTAATGAAAAACTGTTTTTT. This codes for CAISGTASNEKLFF.